Sequencing of this TCR beta chain was carried out in a study of blood T cell repertoires in COVID-19. Study-level information: The cDNA or gDNA used as material had been derived from T cells, B-cell-depleted T cells, or PBMCs.

Profiling relied on immunoSEQ multiplex PCR, and the TCRdb table lists in-frame clones only, not all of them. The sample includes about 190,000 clones, 78% of them seen just once. The CDR3 has 16 amino acids. V was cut by 4 bases and J by 7 bases, with 23 bases left in between. Germline V lookup: CDR1 SGHRS, CDR2 YFSETQ. The sequenced sample was peripheral blood. V gene TRBV5-1 combines with J gene TRBJ1-2, with D hard to call. The clonotype comes from a woman aged 80 or over with active or convalescent COVID-19. CDR3 sequence reads: CASSQYHGMGYGGYTF. CDR3 coding DNA: TGCGCCAGCAGCCAATACCACGGGATGGGGTATGGTGGCTACACCTTC.